These 20 T cell receptor beta chains originate from one sample sequenced in a study of blood T cell repertoires in COVID-19. The method was immunoSEQ multiplex PCR; TCRdb's version includes in-frame clones alone and lacks a portion of them. The sample includes 95,000 to 110,000 clones, 89% seen only once; the top ten take 4% to 6%. Sequencing was performed on peripheral blood. These receptors were obtained from a man between 40 and 49 years old with active or convalescent COVID-19.

The gene calls are TRBV19 and TRBJ2-7; 11 bases match TRBD2. The CDR3 has 20 amino acids. The trim removed 3 bases at V and 3 bases at J, leaving 19 bases unmatched. Germline loops: CDR1 LNHDA, CDR2 SQIVND (reference sequence). The CDR3 region has the DNA TGTGCCAGTAGTATTAAAAGCGGGACAACCGGACTAGCGGGCGACTACGAGCAGTACTTC. This encodes CASSIKSGTTGLAGDYEQYF. Full variable domain (outside the CDR3, taken from reference TRBV19 and TRBJ2-7): DGGITQSPKYLFRKEGQNVTLSCEQNLNHDAMYWYRQDPGQGLRLIYYSQIVNDFQKGDIAEGYSVSREKKESFPLTVTSAQKNPTAFYLCASSIKSGTTGLAGDYEQYFGPGTRLTVT.

This chain links TRBV24-1 with TRBJ2-1; 10 bases match TRBD1. The CDR3 length is 15 residues. With 3 bases clipped from V and 5 bases from J, the junction kept 3 bases outside the gene matches. Germline V lookup: CDR1 KGHDR, CDR2 SFDVKD. The CDR3: CATSDRQGAHNEQFF. CDR3 DNA: TGTGCCACCAGTGATCGACAGGGGGCCCACAATGAGCAGTTCTTC.

V and J are TRBV4-1 and TRBJ2-7, with 8 bases matching TRBD1. Per germline, CDR1 MGHRA and CDR2 YSYEKL. CDR3 length equals 16 residues. The junction had 6 bases not matched to a gene; V was cut back by 1 base and J by 1 base. The CDR3 protein is CASSQVWNRGSYEQYF. The CDR3, as DNA: TGCGCCAGCAGCCAAGTATGGAACAGGGGGTCCTACGAGCAGTACTTC.

The chain links TRBV2 to TRBJ2-3; TRBD1 agrees at 8 bases. The trim removed 7 bases at V and 1 base at J, leaving 7 bases unmatched. The CDR3 runs 15 residues. CDR1 and CDR2 (germline): SNHLY, FYNNEI. The CDR3: CASTRQGLGTDTQYF. CDR3 nucleotide sequence: TGTGCCAGCACCCGACAGGGGCTCGGCACAGATACGCAGTATTTT. Combining the CDR3 with reference TRBV2 and TRBJ2-3 gives the whole variable domain EPEVTQTPSHQVTQMGQEVILRCVPISNHLYFYWYRQILGQKVEFLVSFYNNEISEKSEIFDDQFSVERPDGSNFTLKIRSTKLEDSAMYFCASTRQGLGTDTQYFGPGTRLTVL.

For the CDR3, the DNA is TGCGCCAGCAGCCAAGGACTTTCCTACGAGCAGTACTTC. The encoded protein is CASSQGLSYEQYF. The chain employs TRBV4-1 and TRBJ2-7; D is unclear. Germline-derived CDR1 and CDR2 are MGHRA and YSYEKL. V was trimmed by 1 base and J by 1 base, leaving 5 bases between them. The CDR3 is 13 amino acids.

This sequence joins TRBV30 and TRBJ1-5; D is ambiguous. The germline gives CDR1 GTSNPN, CDR2 SVGIG (reference sequence). V lost 5 bases and J 2 bases, leaving 10 bases between the germline ends. The CDR3 consists of 13 residues. The CDR3 region is CAWCRSGNQPQHF. CDR3 coding DNA: TGTGCCTGGTGCAGGTCTGGCAATCAGCCCCAGCATTTT.

CDR3 DNA: TGTGCCAGCAGCCTGACAGCTTACGAGCAGTACTTC. Translated, it gives CASSLTAYEQYF. The genes are TRBV11-1 and TRBJ2-7; D possibly corresponds to TRBD1 (5 bases). The V end was cut by 5 bases, the J end by 4 bases, with 9 bases between. This CDR3 comprises 12 residues. Germline V gene data show CDR1 as SGHAT and CDR2 as FQDESV (reference sequence).

This chain uses TRBV2 with TRBJ1-2; 9 bases map to TRBD1. Germline V lookup: CDR1 SNHLY, CDR2 FYNNEI. This CDR3 comprises 17 residues. V dropped 3 bases and J dropped 2; count of bases not matched to a gene: 10. CDR3 nucleotides: TGTGCCAGCAGTGACCAAAGTCCCGGGACAGGGAACTATGGCTACACCTTC. Amino acid sequence: CASSDQSPGTGNYGYTF.

This clone was seen a few times. The gene calls are TRBV19 and TRBJ1-1, with 9 bases matching TRBD1. CDR1 and CDR2 from the germline V gene are LNHDA and SQIVND (reference sequence). The trim removed 9 bases at V and 2 bases at J, leaving 4 bases unmatched. The CDR3 is 13 residues long. CDR3 DNA sequence: TGTGCCAGCCGGACAGGGGATAACACTGAAGCTTTCTTT. This encodes CASRTGDNTEAFF.

This sequence joins TRBV28 and TRBJ1-6, with 7 nucleotides matching TRBD1. The CDR3 length is 13 residues. CDR1 and CDR2 (germline): MDHEN, SYDVKM. J gave up 10 bases and V 8 bases, and 8 bases lay outside the gene matches. CDR3 DNA: TGTGCCAGCCGCCAGGGGGTAAGGTCACCCCTCCACTTT. This encodes CASRQGVRSPLHF.

This clone was detected only a few times. The CDR3 nucleotides are TGTGCCAGCATGGGACTAGCCAAAAACATTCAGTACTTC. Translation: CASMGLAKNIQYF. The genes are TRBV5-5 and TRBJ2-4; D might be TRBD2 (6 bases). The CDR3 totals 13 residues. Germline values: CDR1 SGHKS, CDR2 YYEKEE (reference sequence). Trimming took 6 bases from V and 0 from J, leaving 7 bases between them. Together with reference TRBV5-5 and TRBJ2-4, the CDR3 gives the full variable domain: DAGVTQSPTHLIKTRGQQVTLRCSPISGHKSVSWYQQVLGQGPQFIFQYYEKEERGRGNFPDRFSARQFPNYSSELNVNALLLGDSALYLCASMGLAKNIQYFGAGTRLSVL.

The chain uses TRBV11-2 and TRBJ2-7; D unresolved. Looked up from germline, CDR1 is SGHAT and CDR2 is FQNNGV. The V end was cut by 3 bases, the J end by 4 bases, with 10 bases between. The CDR3 has 13 amino acids. CDR3 nucleotide sequence: TGTGCCAGCAGCTTTTCAGGCGAGTACGAGCAGTACTTC. Residues: CASSFSGEYEQYF.

This clone was found a few times. The same CDR3 also results from other DNA sequences found in this sample. The rearrangement links TRBV3-1 (or the pseudogene TRBV3-2) to TRBJ2-1, with 7 bases aligning to TRBD1. This CDR3 has 13 amino acids. Germline V gene sequence: CDR1 LGHDT, CDR2 YNNKEL (reference sequence). Trimming cost V 1 base and J 7 bases; bases outside gene matches: 1. The CDR3 coding sequence is TGTGCCAGCAGCCAAGCAGGGGGTAATGAGCAGTTCTTC. Amino acids: CASSQAGGNEQFF.

The rearrangement links TRBV5-1 to TRBJ1-1; 7 bases are a match to TRBD1. This CDR3 contains 12 residues. Losses at the gene ends were 7 bases for V and 3 bases for J; bases not matched to a gene: 3. Germline loops: CDR1 SGHRS, CDR2 YFSETQ. The CDR3 DNA follows: TGCGCCAGCCGCCAGGGGGACACTGAAGCTTTCTTT. Translated: CASRQGDTEAFF.

The chain recombines TRBV5-1 with TRBJ2-1, with TRBD2 matching over 8 bases. CDR1 and CDR2 (germline): SGHRS, YFSETQ. This CDR3 has 16 residues. Losses at the gene ends were 4 bases for V and 5 bases for J; bases not matched to a gene: 11. CDR3 sequence (DNA): TGCGCCAGCAGCCCGGAGGGGCTAGCGGGTAACAATGAGCAGTTCTTC. Its translation is CASSPEGLAGNNEQFF.

The rearrangement uses TRBV19 and TRBJ2-1; 8 bases align to TRBD1. The junction had 12 bases not matched to a gene; V was cut back by 9 bases and J by 2 bases. The CDR3 has 16 residues. Per the germline V gene, CDR1 is LNHDA and CDR2 is SQIVND (reference sequence). The CDR3 nucleotides read TGTGCCAGCAAACTTGTCGGGACAGGCCCCTACAATGAGCAGTTCTTC. It codes for CASKLVGTGPYNEQFF.

This chain joins TRBV11-1 and TRBJ2-7, with D uncertain. V lost 2 bases and J lost 4, with 3 bases in between. The CDR3 runs to 11 residues. Germline assignment: CDR1 SGHAT and CDR2 FQDESV (reference sequence). The CDR3 coding sequence is TGTGCCAGCAGCTTATTATACGAGCAGTACTTC. Its translation is CASSLLYEQYF.

The rearrangement joins TRBV11-3 to TRBJ2-5; 8 bases align to TRBD2. The trim removed 4 bases at V and 4 bases at J, leaving 8 bases unmatched. Germline assignment: CDR1 SGHNT and CDR2 YENEEA. The CDR3 is made up of 15 amino acids. The DNA of the CDR3 is TGTGCCAGCAGCTCCGGGGGGGGAGCGGGAGAGACCCAGTACTTC. Translated: CASSSGGGAGETQYF.

This clone was recorded only once. The chain combines TRBV20-1 with TRBJ2-3, with a weak D call TRBD1 (5 bases). CDR3 size: 17 residues. In germline, CDR1 is DFQATT, CDR2 SNEGSKA (reference sequence). Trimming took 3 bases from V and 6 from J, leaving 25 bases between them. The CDR3: CSASRGSRPLPGDTQYF. The CDR3 DNA is TGCAGTGCTAGTAGGGGAAGTCGTCCCCTCCCGGGCGATACGCAGTATTTT.

The chain couples TRBV19 to TRBJ1-2; TRBD1 is a possible D gene (6 bases). Germline lookup yields CDR1 LNHDA and CDR2 SQIVND (reference sequence). Deletions cut 4 bases from V and 0 bases from J, with 12 bases between. CDR3 length equals 15 residues. The CDR3 region has the DNA TGTGCCAGTAGTAACGGACAGATTACTAACTATGGCTACACCTTC. Translating gives CASSNGQITNYGYTF. The full variable domain, rest sourced from reference TRBV19 and TRBJ1-2, is DGGITQSPKYLFRKEGQNVTLSCEQNLNHDAMYWYRQDPGQGLRLIYYSQIVNDFQKGDIAEGYSVSREKKESFPLTVTSAQKNPTAFYLCASSNGQITNYGYTFGSGTRLTVV.